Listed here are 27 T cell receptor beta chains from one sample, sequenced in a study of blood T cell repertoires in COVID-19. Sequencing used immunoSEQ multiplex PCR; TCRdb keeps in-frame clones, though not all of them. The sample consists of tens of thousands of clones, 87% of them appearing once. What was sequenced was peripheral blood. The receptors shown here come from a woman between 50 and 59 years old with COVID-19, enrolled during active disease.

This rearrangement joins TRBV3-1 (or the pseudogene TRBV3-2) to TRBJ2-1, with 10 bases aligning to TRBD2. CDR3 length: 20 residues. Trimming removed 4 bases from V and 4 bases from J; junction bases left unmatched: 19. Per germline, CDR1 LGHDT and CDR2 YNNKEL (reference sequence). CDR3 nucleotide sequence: TGTGCCAGCAGCCCCTTTAGTGATAGCGGGAGGTTTCGCCGTTACAATGAGCAGTTCTTC. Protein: CASSPFSDSGRFRRYNEQFF.

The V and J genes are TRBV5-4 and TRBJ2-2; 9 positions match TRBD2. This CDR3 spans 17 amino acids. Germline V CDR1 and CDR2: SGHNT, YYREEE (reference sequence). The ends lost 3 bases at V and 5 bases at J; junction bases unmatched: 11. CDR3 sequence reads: CASSSLAGHTRTGELFF. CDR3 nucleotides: TGTGCCAGCAGCTCTCTAGCGGGACATACAAGGACCGGGGAGCTGTTTTTT.

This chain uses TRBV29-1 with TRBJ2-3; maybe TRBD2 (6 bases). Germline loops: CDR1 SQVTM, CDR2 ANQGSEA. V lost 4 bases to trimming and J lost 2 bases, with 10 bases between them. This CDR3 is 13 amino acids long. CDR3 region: CSVAGLYTDTQYF. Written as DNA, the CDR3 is TGCAGCGTTGCGGGACTCTACACAGATACGCAGTATTTT.

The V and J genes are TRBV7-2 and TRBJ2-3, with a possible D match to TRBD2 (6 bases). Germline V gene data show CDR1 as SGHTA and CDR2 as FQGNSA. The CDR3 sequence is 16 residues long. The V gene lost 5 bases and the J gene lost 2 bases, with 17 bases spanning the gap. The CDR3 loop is CASSIISGLTTDTQYF. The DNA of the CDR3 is TGTGCCAGCAGCATTATATCTGGACTAACCACAGATACGCAGTATTTT.

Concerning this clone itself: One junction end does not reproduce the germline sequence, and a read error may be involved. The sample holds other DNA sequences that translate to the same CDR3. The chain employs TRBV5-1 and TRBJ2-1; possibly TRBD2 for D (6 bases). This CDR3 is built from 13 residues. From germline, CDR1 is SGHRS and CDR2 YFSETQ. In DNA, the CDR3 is TGTGCCAGCGTGGAGGGGTATGGAGGTGAGCAGTTCTTC. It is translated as CASVEGYGGEQFF.

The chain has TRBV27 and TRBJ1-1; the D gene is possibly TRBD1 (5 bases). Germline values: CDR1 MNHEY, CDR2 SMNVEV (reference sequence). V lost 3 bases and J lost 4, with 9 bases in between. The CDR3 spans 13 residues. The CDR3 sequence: CASSFQGPTEAFF. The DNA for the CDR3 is TGTGCCAGCAGTTTTCAGGGTCCCACTGAAGCTTTCTTT.

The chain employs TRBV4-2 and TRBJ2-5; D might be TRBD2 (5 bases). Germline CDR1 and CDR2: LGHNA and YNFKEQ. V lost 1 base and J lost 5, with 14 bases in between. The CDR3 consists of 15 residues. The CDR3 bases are TGTGCCAGCAGCCAAGGCGTAGAGGGAGAGGAGACCCAGTACTTC. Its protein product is CASSQGVEGEETQYF.

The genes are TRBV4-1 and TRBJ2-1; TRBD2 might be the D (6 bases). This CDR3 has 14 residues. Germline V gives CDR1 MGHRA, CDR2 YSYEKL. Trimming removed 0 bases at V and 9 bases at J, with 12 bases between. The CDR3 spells CASSQDSRRGEQFF. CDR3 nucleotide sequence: TGCGCCAGCAGCCAAGATAGTAGGCGGGGTGAGCAGTTCTTC.

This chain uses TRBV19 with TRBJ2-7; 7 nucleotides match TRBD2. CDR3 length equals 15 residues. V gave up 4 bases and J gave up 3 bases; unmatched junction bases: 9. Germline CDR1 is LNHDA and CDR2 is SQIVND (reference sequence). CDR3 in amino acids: CASSTHGAGVYEQYF. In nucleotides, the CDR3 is TGTGCCAGTAGTACCCACGGGGCGGGAGTCTACGAGCAGTACTTC.

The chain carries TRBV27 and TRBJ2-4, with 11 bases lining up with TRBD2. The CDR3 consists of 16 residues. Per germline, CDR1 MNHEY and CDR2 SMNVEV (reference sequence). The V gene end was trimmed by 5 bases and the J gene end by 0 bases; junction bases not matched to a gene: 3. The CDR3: CASSLTSGVAKNIQYF. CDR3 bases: TGTGCCAGCAGTCTGACTAGCGGGGTAGCCAAAAACATTCAGTACTTC.

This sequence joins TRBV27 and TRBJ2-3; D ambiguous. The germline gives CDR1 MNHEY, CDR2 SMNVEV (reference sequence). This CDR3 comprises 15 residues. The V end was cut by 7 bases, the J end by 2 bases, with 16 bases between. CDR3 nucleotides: TGTGCCAGCAAAAGAGGCGTCGCGCCCACAGATACGCAGTATTTT. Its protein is CASKRGVAPTDTQYF.

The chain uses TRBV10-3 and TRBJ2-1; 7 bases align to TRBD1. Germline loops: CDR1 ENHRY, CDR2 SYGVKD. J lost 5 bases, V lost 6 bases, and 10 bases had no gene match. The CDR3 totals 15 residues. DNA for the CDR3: TGTGCCATCAGGGCCCGGACAGGAGCGGACAATGAGCAGTTCTTC. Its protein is CAIRARTGADNEQFF.

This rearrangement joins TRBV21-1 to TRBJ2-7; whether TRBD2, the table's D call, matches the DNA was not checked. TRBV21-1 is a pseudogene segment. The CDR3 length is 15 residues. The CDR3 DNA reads TGTGCCAGCAATCCCCCCAGCTGGAGCTCCTACGAGCAGTACTTC. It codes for CASNPPSWSSYEQYF.

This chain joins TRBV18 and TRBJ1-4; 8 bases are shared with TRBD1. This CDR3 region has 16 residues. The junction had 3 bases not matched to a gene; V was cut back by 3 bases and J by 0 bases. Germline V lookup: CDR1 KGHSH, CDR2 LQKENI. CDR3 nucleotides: TGTGCCAGCTCACCGCAGGGGGCGGCAACTAATGAAAAACTGTTTTTT. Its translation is CASSPQGAATNEKLFF.

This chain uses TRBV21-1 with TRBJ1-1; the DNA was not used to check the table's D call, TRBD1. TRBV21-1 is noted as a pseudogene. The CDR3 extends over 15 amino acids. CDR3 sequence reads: CASSKDRDRCTEAFF. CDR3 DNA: TGTGCCAGCAGCAAAGACAGGGACAGGTGCACTGAAGCTTTCTTT.

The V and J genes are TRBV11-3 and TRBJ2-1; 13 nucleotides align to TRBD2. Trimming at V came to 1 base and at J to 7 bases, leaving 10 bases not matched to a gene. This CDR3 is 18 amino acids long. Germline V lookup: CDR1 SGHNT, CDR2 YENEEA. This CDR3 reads CASSLAPGLAGSANEQFF. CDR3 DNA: TGTGCCAGCAGCTTAGCTCCGGGACTAGCGGGATCTGCTAATGAGCAGTTCTTC.

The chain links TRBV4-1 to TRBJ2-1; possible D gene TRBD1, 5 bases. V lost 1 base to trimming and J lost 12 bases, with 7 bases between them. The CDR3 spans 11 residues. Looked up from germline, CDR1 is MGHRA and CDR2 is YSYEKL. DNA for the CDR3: TGCGCCAGCAGCCAAGGCCAGGGGCAGTTCTTC. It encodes CASSQGQGQFF.

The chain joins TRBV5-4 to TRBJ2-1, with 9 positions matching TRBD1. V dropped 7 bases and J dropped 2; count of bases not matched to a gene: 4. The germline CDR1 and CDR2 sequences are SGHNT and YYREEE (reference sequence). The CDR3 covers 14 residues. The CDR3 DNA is TGTGCCAGCCGAGGGGACAGGGCCTACAATGAGCAGTTCTTC. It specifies CASRGDRAYNEQFF. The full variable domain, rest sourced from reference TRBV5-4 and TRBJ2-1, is ETGVTQSPTHLIKTRGQQVTLRCSSQSGHNTVSWYQQALGQGPQFIFQYYREEENGRGNFPPRFSGLQFPNYSSELNVNALELDDSALYLCASRGDRAYNEQFFGPGTRLTVL.

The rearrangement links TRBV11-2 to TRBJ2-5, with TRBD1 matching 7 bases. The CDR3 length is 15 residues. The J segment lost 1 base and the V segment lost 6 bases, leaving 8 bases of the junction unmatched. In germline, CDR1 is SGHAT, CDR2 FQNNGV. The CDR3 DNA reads TGTGCCAGCAGAGGGGGCAAAGCCCTCCAAGAGACCCAGTACTTC. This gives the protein CASRGGKALQETQYF.

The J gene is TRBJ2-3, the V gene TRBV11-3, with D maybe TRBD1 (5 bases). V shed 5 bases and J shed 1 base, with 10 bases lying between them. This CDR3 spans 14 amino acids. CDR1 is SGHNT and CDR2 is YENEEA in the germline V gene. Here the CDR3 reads CASSILGGTDTQYF. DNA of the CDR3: TGTGCCAGCAGCATTCTAGGGGGCACAGATACGCAGTATTTT.

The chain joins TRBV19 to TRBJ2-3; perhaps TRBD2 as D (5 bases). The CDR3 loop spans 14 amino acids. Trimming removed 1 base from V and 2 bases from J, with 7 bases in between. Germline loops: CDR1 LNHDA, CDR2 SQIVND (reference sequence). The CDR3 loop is CASSIAGNTDTQYF. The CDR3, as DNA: TGTGCCAGTAGTATAGCGGGAAACACAGATACGCAGTATTTT.

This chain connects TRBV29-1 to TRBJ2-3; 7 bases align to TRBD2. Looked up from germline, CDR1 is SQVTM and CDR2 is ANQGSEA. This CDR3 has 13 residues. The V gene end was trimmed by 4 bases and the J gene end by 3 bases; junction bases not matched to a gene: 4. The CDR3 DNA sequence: TGCAGCGTTGCAGCTAGCGGAACAGATACGCAGTATTTT. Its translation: CSVAASGTDTQYF.

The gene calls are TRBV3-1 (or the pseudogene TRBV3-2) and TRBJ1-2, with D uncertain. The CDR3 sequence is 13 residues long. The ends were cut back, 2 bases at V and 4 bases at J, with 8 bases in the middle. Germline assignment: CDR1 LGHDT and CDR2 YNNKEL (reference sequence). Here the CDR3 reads CASSQMGAYGYTF. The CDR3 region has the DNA TGTGCCAGCAGCCAAATGGGCGCCTATGGCTACACCTTC.

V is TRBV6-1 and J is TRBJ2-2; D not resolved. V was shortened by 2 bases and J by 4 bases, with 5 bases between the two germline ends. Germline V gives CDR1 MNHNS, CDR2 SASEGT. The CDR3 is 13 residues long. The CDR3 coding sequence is TGTGCCAGCAGTGAATGGAGCACCGGGGAGCTGTTTTTT. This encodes CASSEWSTGELFF.

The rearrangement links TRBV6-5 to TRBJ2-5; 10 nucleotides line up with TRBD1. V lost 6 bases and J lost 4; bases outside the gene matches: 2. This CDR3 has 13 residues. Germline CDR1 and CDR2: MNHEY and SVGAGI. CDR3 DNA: TGTGCCAGCAGAAGGACAGGGGGAGAGACCCAGTACTTC. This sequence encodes CASRRTGGETQYF.

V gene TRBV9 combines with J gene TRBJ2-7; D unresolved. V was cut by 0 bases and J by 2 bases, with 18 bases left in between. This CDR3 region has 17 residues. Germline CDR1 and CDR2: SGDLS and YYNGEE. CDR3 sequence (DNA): TGTGCCAGCAGCGTAGCTCCGGTAGGAGTCACCGCCTACGAGCAGTACTTC. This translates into CASSVAPVGVTAYEQYF.

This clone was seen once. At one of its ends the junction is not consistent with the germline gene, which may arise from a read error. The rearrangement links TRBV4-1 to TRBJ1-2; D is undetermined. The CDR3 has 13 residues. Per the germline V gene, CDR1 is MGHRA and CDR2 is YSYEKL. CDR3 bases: TGCGCCAGCAGGCAAGACGGACTACGTGGCTACACCTTC. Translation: CASRQDGLRGYTF.